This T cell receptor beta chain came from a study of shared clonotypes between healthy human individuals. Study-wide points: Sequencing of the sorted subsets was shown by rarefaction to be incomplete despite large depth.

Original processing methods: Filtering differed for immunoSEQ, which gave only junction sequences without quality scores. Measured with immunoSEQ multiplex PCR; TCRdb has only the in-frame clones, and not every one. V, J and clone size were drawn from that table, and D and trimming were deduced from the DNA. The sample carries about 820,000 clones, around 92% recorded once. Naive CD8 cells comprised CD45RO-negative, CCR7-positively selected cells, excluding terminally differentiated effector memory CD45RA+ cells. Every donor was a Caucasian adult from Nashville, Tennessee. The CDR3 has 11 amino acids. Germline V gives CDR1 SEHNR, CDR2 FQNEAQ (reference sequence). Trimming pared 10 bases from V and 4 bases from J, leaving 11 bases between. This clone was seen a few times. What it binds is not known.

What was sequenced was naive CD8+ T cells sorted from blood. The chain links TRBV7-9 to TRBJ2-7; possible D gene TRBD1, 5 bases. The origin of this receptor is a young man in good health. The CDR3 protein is CATFRGYEQYF. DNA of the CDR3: TGTGCCACCTTTAGGGGTTACGAGCAGTACTTC.